This T cell receptor (beta chain) was sequenced during a study of Graves' ophthalmopathy and Graves' hyperthyroidism. TCR beta CDR3 regions were amplified from RNA transcripts. RT-PCR with HTBI primers came first, then second-round multiplex PCR. TCRdb re-analysed the multiplex PCR reads in MiXCR, keeping a single row per CDR3 protein. The sample shows hundreds of thousands of distinct CDR3 sequences, about two fifths of them seen only once. This CDR3 contains 14 residues. The germline gives CDR1 MNHNY, CDR2 SVGAGI (reference sequence). V gave up 4 bases and J gave up 4 bases; unmatched junction bases: 5. Study results and caveats: Blood samples also showed most expanded thyroid clonotypes exceeding 0.001 frequency.

This clonotype has more than one count but fewer than ten. Its antigen remains unknown. The sequencing sample was made of peripheral blood. The clonotype comes from an adult man with Graves' ophthalmopathy. The chain has TRBV6-6 and TRBJ2-7; TRBD1 matches at 9 bases. CDR3 region: CASSSGGTGYEQYF. The DNA for the CDR3 is TGTGCCAGCAGTTCCGGGGGGACAGGGTACGAGCAGTACTTC.